Listed below are T cell receptor beta chains from one sample, sequenced in a study of blood T cell repertoires in COVID-19. The data were produced by immunoSEQ multiplex PCR, yet TCRdb's version contains in-frame clones alone and is incomplete. This table has some 170,000 clones, roughly nine tenths appearing once. Sequencing used PBMCs or T cells enriched from blood (not recorded which). These receptors all stem from a human donor with acute COVID-19. The donor label of this sample is uncertain. Each CDR3 is given with its conserved first and last residue. Fields, in order: J gene, D gene, V gene, clone size, CDR3 protein, CDR3 DNA. D genes are given only for firm matches. Some rows have no size entry. The others give once, few or many, or a class for an expanded clone.

TRBJ2-7	TRBD2	TRBV6-6	NA	CASSYGGGPYEQYF	TGTGCCAGCAGTTACGGCGGGGGACCCTACGAGCAGTACTTC
TRBJ2-7	TRBD2	TRBV18	few	CASSPQGGLYEQYF	TGTGCCAGCTCACCACAGGGAGGGCTCTACGAGCAGTACTTC
TRBJ2-7	TRBD1	TRBV6-5	NA	CASSYTGTGVYEQYF	TGTGCCAGCAGTTACACCGGGACAGGAGTATACGAGCAGTACTTC
TRBJ1-6	NA	TRBV7-9	once	CASSLAIQASSYNSPLHF	TGTGCCAGCAGCTTAGCGATTCAGGCAAGCTCCTATAATTCACCCCTCCACTTT
TRBJ1-2	NA	TRBV12-3/TRBV12-4	NA	CASSLYQNYGYTF	TGTGCCAGCAGTTTATATCAGAACTATGGCTACACCTTC
TRBJ1-2	TRBD1	TRBV7-6	NA	CASSPNPGQVLYGYTF	TGTGCCAGCAGCCCAAACCCGGGACAGGTACTCTATGGCTACACCTTC
TRBJ1-1	NA	TRBV6-5	NA	CASSWGGDTEAFF	TGTGCCAGCAGCTGGGGGGGGGACACTGAAGCTTTCTTT
TRBJ2-7	NA	TRBV13	NA	CASSLASRWASYEQYF	TGTGCCAGCAGCTTAGCCTCCCGGTGGGCCTCCTACGAGCAGTACTTC
TRBJ1-4	TRBD1	TRBV25-1	NA	CASSDITGGSGSEKLFF	TGTGCCAGCTCTGATATTACAGGGGGCTCGGGTAGTGAAAAACTGTTTTTT
TRBJ2-1	TRBD2	TRBV7-3	NA	CASSLARGASNNEQFF	TGTGCCAGCAGCTTAGCGCGGGGGGCCTCAAACAATGAGCAGTTCTTC
TRBJ1-3	NA	TRBV29-1	few	CSVVVFSGNTIYF	TGCAGCGTTGTAGTCTTCTCTGGAAACACCATATATTTT
TRBJ2-7	TRBD1	TRBV5-1	NA	CASSLGQGTHEQYF	TGCGCCAGCAGCCTAGGACAGGGAACCCACGAGCAGTACTTC
TRBJ1-1	TRBD1	TRBV3-1/TRBV3-2	NA	CASSQEGDSWDTEAFF	TGTGCCAGCAGCCAAGAAGGGGACAGTTGGGACACTGAAGCTTTCTTT
TRBJ2-1	NA	TRBV18	NA	CASSPEVEGSKPLVGGNEQFF	TGTGCCAGCTCACCGGAGGTCGAAGGGTCCAAACCTCTAGTAGGTGGGAATGAGCAGTTCTTC
TRBJ2-3	TRBD2	TRBV3-1/TRBV3-2	NA	CASSQASGGATDTQYF	TGTGCCAGCAGCCAAGCTAGCGGGGGAGCCACAGATACGCAGTATTTT
TRBJ1-2	TRBD1	TRBV6-5	NA	CASRPSDRGGGYTF	TGTGCCAGCAGACCTTCGGACAGGGGAGGTGGCTACACCTTC
TRBJ1-1	NA	TRBV14	NA	CASSPLGEMDTEAFF	TGTGCCAGCAGCCCTCTCGGAGAGATGGACACTGAAGCTTTCTTT
TRBJ2-6	NA	TRBV4-2	NA	CASSQERGSGANVLTF	TGTGCCAGCAGCCAAGAGCGGGGCTCTGGGGCCAACGTCCTGACTTTC
TRBJ2-1	NA	TRBV6-5	NA	CASSYGGHNEQFF	TGTGCCAGCAGTTACGGAGGCCACAATGAGCAGTTCTTC
TRBJ2-4	TRBD2	TRBV7-9	NA	CASSSGLAGGLAKNIQYF	TGTGCCAGCAGCTCGGGACTAGCGGGGGGACTAGCCAAAAACATTCAGTACTTC
TRBJ2-3	TRBD2	TRBV15	NA	CATSREGTSGGSTDTQYF	TGTGCCACCAGCAGAGAAGGCACTAGCGGGGGATCCACAGATACGCAGTATTTT
TRBJ2-3	TRBD2	TRBV5-1	NA	CASSLAVAGPTDTQYF	TGCGCCAGCAGCTTGGCGGTAGCGGGGCCCACAGATACGCAGTATTTT
TRBJ2-6	NA	TRBV10-3	few	CAISELSGANVLTF	TGTGCCATCAGTGAACTCTCTGGGGCCAACGTCCTGACTTTC
TRBJ2-2	NA	TRBV5-5	NA	CASIIQGSGELFF	TGTGCCAGCATCATACAGGGATCCGGGGAGCTGTTTTTT
TRBJ2-5	NA	TRBV29-1	NA	CSVVRPLGETQYF	TGCAGCGTCGTACGCCCCCTCGGAGAGACCCAGTACTTC
TRBJ1-4	TRBD1	TRBV5-1	NA	CASSHRSRDRFPNEKLFF	TGCGCCAGCAGCCATAGGTCCCGGGACAGGTTTCCTAATGAAAAACTGTTTTTT
TRBJ1-2	NA	TRBV9	NA	CASSVANGPAHNYGYTF	TGTGCCAGCAGCGTAGCCAATGGGCCGGCACATAACTATGGCTACACCTTC
TRBJ2-7	NA	TRBV18	NA	CASSPSQTRYEQYF	TGTGCCAGCTCACCATCCCAAACGCGCTACGAGCAGTACTTC
TRBJ2-7	TRBD1	TRBV4-2	NA	CASSQGTGGREQYF	TGTGCCAGCAGCCAAGGGACAGGGGGTCGGGAGCAGTACTTC
TRBJ1-5	NA	TRBV5-1	NA	CASSLGGPNQPQHF	TGCGCCAGCAGCTTGGGGGGGCCCAATCAGCCCCAGCATTTT
TRBJ2-7	NA	TRBV4-1	once	CASSQIGQDEQYF	TGCGCCAGCAGCCAAATCGGACAAGACGAGCAGTACTTC
TRBJ2-6	NA	TRBV29-1	NA	CSVGASGANVLTF	TGCAGCGTTGGGGCCTCTGGGGCCAACGTCCTGACTTTC
TRBJ2-3	NA	TRBV20-1	NA	CSASFDRTSTDTQYF	TGCAGTGCTAGTTTCGACAGGACTAGCACAGATACGCAGTATTTT
TRBJ2-3	TRBD2	TRBV6-4	once	CASSKLAGDTDTQYF	TGTGCCAGCAGTAAACTAGCGGGGGACACAGATACGCAGTATTTT
TRBJ2-1	TRBD1	TRBV19	NA	CASSRQGKGSYNEQFF	TGTGCCAGTAGTAGACAGGGGAAAGGGTCCTACAATGAGCAGTTCTTC
TRBJ2-3	TRBD2	TRBV12-5	NA	CASGLVARGLAGGTDTQYF	TGTGCTAGTGGTTTGGTAGCTCGGGGACTAGCGGGGGGAACAGATACGCAGTATTTT
TRBJ2-3	NA	TRBV30	NA	CAWSAGLSFTDTQYF	TGTGCCTGGAGCGCGGGACTTAGCTTCACAGATACGCAGTATTTT
TRBJ2-3	TRBD2	TRBV9	NA	CASSVGTSGGIDTQYF	TGTGCCAGCAGCGTAGGCACTAGCGGGGGGATAGATACGCAGTATTTT
TRBJ2-3	TRBD2	TRBV6-6	NA	CASSYLTSGVPDTQYF	TGTGCCAGCAGTTACTTGACTAGCGGGGTGCCAGATACGCAGTATTTT
TRBJ2-5	NA	TRBV19	NA	CASSMSMAGRRETQYF	TGTGCCAGTAGTATGTCGATGGCAGGGAGGAGGGAGACCCAGTACTTC
TRBJ2-3	TRBD2	TRBV7-2	once	CASSLALAGATDTQYF	TGTGCCAGCAGCTTAGCCCTAGCGGGGGCGACAGATACGCAGTATTTT
TRBJ1-3	NA	TRBV4-3	NA	CASSQMTASSGNTIYF	TGCGCCAGCAGCCAGATGACAGCTTCCTCTGGAAACACCATATATTTT
TRBJ1-5	NA	TRBV19	NA	CASRIRGSNQPQHF	TGTGCCAGTAGAATTAGGGGCAGCAATCAGCCCCAGCATTTT
TRBJ1-1	NA	TRBV25-1	NA	CASSRERGEAFF	TGTGCCAGCAGTAGGGAGAGAGGTGAAGCTTTCTTT
TRBJ2-2	TRBD1	TRBV4-3	NA	CASSQAGGPRYTGELFF	TGCGCCAGCAGCCAAGCAGGGGGCCCTCGATACACCGGGGAGCTGTTTTTT
TRBJ1-3	NA	TRBV9	NA	CASSVGGDPSGNTIYF	TGTGCCAGCAGCGTCGGGGGAGATCCCTCTGGAAACACCATATATTTT
TRBJ1-5	NA	TRBV9	few	CASRAGWGSNQPQHF	TGTGCCAGCAGGGCAGGGTGGGGTAGCAATCAGCCCCAGCATTTT
TRBJ1-6	NA	TRBV7-3	many	CASSLTRISPLHF	TGTGCCAGCAGCTTAACCAGGATTTCACCCCTCCACTTT
TRBJ1-1	TRBD1	TRBV15	NA	CATSRDPGQGGAFF	TGTGCCACCAGCAGAGATCCCGGACAGGGAGGAGCTTTCTTT
TRBJ1-1	NA	TRBV7-8	NA	CASSAGVVGTEAFF	TGTGCCAGCAGCGCCGGAGTTGTAGGAACTGAAGCTTTCTTT
TRBJ2-7	NA	TRBV5-1	NA	CASSLKSGSGIYEQYF	TGCGCCAGCAGCTTGAAGAGCGGGTCCGGGATTTACGAGCAGTACTTC